This T cell receptor beta chain was found in a study of shared clonotypes between healthy human individuals. Measured with immunoSEQ multiplex PCR; TCRdb has only the in-frame clones, and not every one. The repertoire holds about half a million clones, with around four fifths as singletons. With 6 bases removed from V and 2 bases from J, the gap between germline ends came to 11 bases. CDR3 length equals 13 residues. CDR1 MDHEN and CDR2 SYDVKM come from the germline V gene. Roughly 81 million PBMCs per unsorted sample were used for genomic DNA. This clone has a single count. V and J are TRBV28 and TRBJ2-7; D is uncertain. This TCR derives from a woman between 35 and 50 years old in good health. Some clones in this sample may be carry-over from other donors' samples. The sample comprised PBMCs. CDR3 region: CASSPWRTYEQYF. In DNA, the CDR3 is TGTGCCAGCAGCCCGTGGCGCACCTACGAGCAGTACTTC. The variable domain in full, completed from reference TRBV28 and TRBJ2-7, reads DVKVTQSSRYLVKRTGEKVFLECVQDMDHENMFWYRQDPGLGLRLIYFSYDVKMKEKGDIPEGYSVSREKKERFSLILESASTNQTSMYLCASSPWRTYEQYFGPGTRLTVT.